This T cell receptor beta chain originates from a study of technical replicates of blood from a handful of donors. There are 12 residues in the CDR3. Trimming took off 8 bases at V and 2 bases at J, with 11 bases between the two ends. Germline V gene data show CDR1 as SQVTM and CDR2 as ANQGSEA. The table came from immunoSEQ multiplex PCR; TCRdb's copy has only in-frame clones and leaves some out. The table records roughly 15,000 clones, around nine tenths of them present only once. The specimen was PBMCs. The chain is built from TRBV29-1 and TRBJ2-3; possible D gene TRBD2, 5 bases. This clonotype originated in a human donor in good health. The CDR3 coding sequence is TGCAGCATCGGGATGGACACAGATACGCAGTATTTT. It translates to CSIGMDTDTQYF.